This is a list of T cell receptor beta chains from one sample in a study of CD8 T cells in ankylosing spondylitis. TCRdb re-called the 5' RACE reads with MiXCR, one entry per CDR3 protein. The profile covers roughly 140,000 distinct CDR3 sequences, with under 55% appearing a single time and around 15% taken by the ten largest. What was sequenced was synovial fluid, either unsorted or a sorted T cell fraction (not recorded which). The receptors here all came from a male donor with ankylosing spondylitis. Both conserved end residues are trimmed from each CDR3.

cdr3_aa: ASSKGGGTEAF
j_call: TRBJ1-1
v_call: TRBV10-3

cdr3_aa: ASSSERLNEQF
j_call: TRBJ2-1
v_call: TRBV5-1

cdr3_aa: ASSPYGTEAF
j_call: TRBJ1-1
v_call: TRBV6-1

cdr3_aa: ASSPHRDRGADTQY
j_call: TRBJ2-3
v_call: TRBV12-3/TRBV12-4

cdr3_aa: ASSLASQGYSEQY
j_call: TRBJ2-7
v_call: TRBV7-9

cdr3_aa: ASMGDISNQPQH
j_call: TRBJ1-5
v_call: TRBV19

cdr3_aa: ASSVDGAGGGETQY
j_call: TRBJ2-5
v_call: TRBV9

cdr3_aa: ASSQVWLSYKQY
j_call: TRBJ2-7
v_call: TRBV4-3

cdr3_aa: ASSAQRGGRETQY
j_call: TRBJ2-5
v_call: TRBV12-3/TRBV12-4

cdr3_aa: SAETTGGMVNEQF
j_call: TRBJ2-1
v_call: TRBV20-1

cdr3_aa: ASSQALGREERGQF
j_call: TRBJ2-1
v_call: TRBV14

cdr3_aa: ASSLGLGPAYEQY
j_call: TRBJ2-7
v_call: TRBV11-2

cdr3_aa: ATRLGGSDTQY
j_call: TRBJ2-3
v_call: TRBV24-1

cdr3_aa: ASRLELYTDTQY
j_call: TRBJ2-3
v_call: TRBV12-3/TRBV12-4

cdr3_aa: ASSLNGANTEAF
j_call: TRBJ1-1
v_call: TRBV7-9

cdr3_aa: ASSLSGGSYGYT
j_call: TRBJ1-2
v_call: TRBV5-4

cdr3_aa: SASGRGWSDTQY
j_call: TRBJ2-3
v_call: TRBV20-1

cdr3_aa: AWSWEAEAF
j_call: TRBJ1-1
v_call: TRBV30

cdr3_aa: ASSSVLPWSDTQY
j_call: TRBJ2-3
v_call: TRBV6-1

cdr3_aa: ASSFSPLSGNTIY
j_call: TRBJ1-3
v_call: TRBV7-9

cdr3_aa: ASSVPLAGGPVGNEQF
j_call: TRBJ2-1
v_call: TRBV2

cdr3_aa: ASSYTPETLTAEQF
j_call: TRBJ2-1
v_call: TRBV2

cdr3_aa: ASSLATGSDDTEAF
j_call: TRBJ1-1
v_call: TRBV5-1

cdr3_aa: ASSPPGEAGYGYT
j_call: TRBJ1-2
v_call: TRBV6-2/TRBV6-3

cdr3_aa: ASSYTPDTQY
j_call: TRBJ2-3
v_call: TRBV6-2/TRBV6-3

cdr3_aa: SARDTSYEQY
j_call: TRBJ2-7
v_call: TRBV20-1

cdr3_aa: ASSFLAPTYEQY
j_call: TRBJ2-7
v_call: TRBV11-2

cdr3_aa: ASSLVLKRERGELF
j_call: TRBJ2-2
v_call: TRBV7-6

cdr3_aa: ASSLFTGRSYGYT
j_call: TRBJ1-2
v_call: TRBV11-2

cdr3_aa: ASSALAGVVEQF
j_call: TRBJ2-1
v_call: TRBV2

cdr3_aa: ASGRTLRDNQPQH
j_call: TRBJ1-5
v_call: TRBV28

cdr3_aa: ASSGGPRTDTQY
j_call: TRBJ2-3
v_call: TRBV12-3/TRBV12-4

cdr3_aa: SAENRETYEQY
j_call: TRBJ2-7
v_call: TRBV20-1

cdr3_aa: ASSLGAEQETQY
j_call: TRBJ2-5
v_call: TRBV28